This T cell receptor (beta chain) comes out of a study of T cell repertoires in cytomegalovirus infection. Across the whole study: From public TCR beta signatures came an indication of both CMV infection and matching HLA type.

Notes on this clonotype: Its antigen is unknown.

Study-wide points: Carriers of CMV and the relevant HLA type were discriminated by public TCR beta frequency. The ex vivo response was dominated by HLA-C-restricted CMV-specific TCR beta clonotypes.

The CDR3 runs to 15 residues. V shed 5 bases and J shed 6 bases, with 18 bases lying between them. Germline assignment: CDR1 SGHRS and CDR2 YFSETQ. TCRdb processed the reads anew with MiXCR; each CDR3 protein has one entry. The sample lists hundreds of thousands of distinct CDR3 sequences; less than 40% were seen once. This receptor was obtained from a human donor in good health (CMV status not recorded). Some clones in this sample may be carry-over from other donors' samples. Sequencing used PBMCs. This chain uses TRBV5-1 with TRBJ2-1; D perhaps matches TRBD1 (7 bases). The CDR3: CASSSTGEAFNEQFF. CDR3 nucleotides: TGCGCCAGCAGTTCCACAGGGGAGGCTTTCAATGAGCAGTTCTTC.